This T cell receptor beta chain originates from a study of blood T cell repertoires in COVID-19. Generated by immunoSEQ multiplex PCR, the TCRdb table keeps only in-frame clones and is missing some. The profile shows about 76,000 clones, nearly 80% of them singletons. The CDR3 runs to 13 residues. Trimming cost V 3 bases and J 4 bases, with 6 bases left between them. Germline CDR1 and CDR2: SGHTA and FQGNSA. The chain carries TRBV7-2 and TRBJ2-2, with D unresolved. This clonotype was sampled from a human donor in a cohort sampled during active COVID-19. Sequenced sample: peripheral blood. In DNA form, the CDR3 reads TGTGCCAGCAGCTTGCAACTCACCGGGGAGCTGTTTTTT. Protein product: CASSLQLTGELFF.